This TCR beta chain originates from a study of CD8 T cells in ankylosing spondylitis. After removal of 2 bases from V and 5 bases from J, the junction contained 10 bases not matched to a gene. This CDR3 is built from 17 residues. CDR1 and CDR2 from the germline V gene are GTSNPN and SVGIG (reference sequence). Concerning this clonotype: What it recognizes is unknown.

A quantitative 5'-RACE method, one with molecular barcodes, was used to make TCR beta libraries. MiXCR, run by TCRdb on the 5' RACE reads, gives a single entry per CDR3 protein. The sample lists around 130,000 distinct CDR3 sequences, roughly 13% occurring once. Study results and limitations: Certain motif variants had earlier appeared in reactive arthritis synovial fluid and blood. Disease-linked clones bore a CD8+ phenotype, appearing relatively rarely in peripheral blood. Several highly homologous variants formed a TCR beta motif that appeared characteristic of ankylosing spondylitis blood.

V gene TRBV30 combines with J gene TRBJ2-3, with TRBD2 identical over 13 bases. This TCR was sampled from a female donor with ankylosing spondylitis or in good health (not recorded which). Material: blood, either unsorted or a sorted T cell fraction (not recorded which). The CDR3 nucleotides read TGTGCCTGGAGTCAGACGAGGACTAGCGGGGGTGGAGATACGCAGTATTTT. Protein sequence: CAWSQTRTSGGGDTQYF.